The 9 T cell receptor beta chains presented below share a single source sample, sequenced in a study of cytomegalovirus exposure and HLA in healthy donors. It was with 60 Vbeta and 13 Jbeta primers that the PCR ran. Sequencing used immunoSEQ multiplex PCR; TCRdb keeps in-frame clones, though not all of them. The sample has under 150,000 clones, 70% to 85% seen once; the top ten hold 2.7%. Sequencing used PBMCs. The receptors come from a boy between 2 and 10 years old in good health and CMV-seronegative.

This clone was found a few times. This chain uses TRBV7-9 with TRBJ2-6; possibly TRBD2 for D (6 bases). V lost 5 bases and J lost 1, with 12 bases in between. This CDR3 is built from 16 residues. CDR1 is SEHNR, CDR2 FQNEAQ, per germline (reference sequence). CDR3 nucleotides: TGTGCCAGCAGCCAAGAGGCGGGGTCTGGGGCCAACGTCCTGACTTTC. Translation: CASSQEAGSGANVLTF.

A few counts support this clone. This chain links TRBV5-1 with TRBJ2-7; the D is unclear. Germline V gene sequence: CDR1 SGHRS, CDR2 YFSETQ. V gave up 3 bases and J gave up 4 bases, with 11 bases separating them. There are 13 residues in the CDR3. CDR3 nucleotides: TGCGCCAGCAGCTGGAGACTTGTATACGAGCAGTACGTC. As protein: CASSWRLVYEQYV.

The chain recombines TRBV14 with TRBJ2-5; 11 bases fit TRBD2. The CDR3 length is 17 residues. With V trimmed by 3 bases and J by 2 bases, 8 bases remained unmatched. Germline loops: CDR1 SGHDN, CDR2 FVKESK. The CDR3 reads CASSHSPGLAAQETQYF. The CDR3 DNA sequence: TGTGCCAGCAGCCATTCCCCGGGACTAGCGGCACAAGAGACCCAGTACTTC.

This clone came up a few times. The chain recombines TRBV10-3 with TRBJ2-1; the D gene is possibly TRBD2 (5 bases). The CDR3 runs 16 residues. Germline values: CDR1 ENHRY, CDR2 SYGVKD. Trimming removed 8 bases from V and 10 bases from J, with 27 bases in between. The chain's CDR3 is CAIAQRSGTSVYEQFF. The DNA of the CDR3 is TGTGCCATCGCCCAAAGGAGCGGTACCTCCGTCTACGAGCAGTTCTTC.

The chain uses TRBV18 and TRBJ1-2, with no clear D. The length of the CDR3 is 15 residues. V was shortened by 1 base and J by 8 bases, with 17 bases between the two germline ends. Per germline, CDR1 KGHSH and CDR2 LQKENI. In DNA form, the CDR3 reads TGTGCCAGCTCACCACTAGCGACGATAGTCGACGGCTACACCTTC. It is translated as CASSPLATIVDGYTF.

The CDR3 reads CASSPGGRNQPQHF. The CDR3 nucleotides read TGTGCCAGTAGTCCAGGGGGCAGGAATCAGCCCCAGCATTTT. The chain has TRBV19 and TRBJ1-5, with 8 bases fitting TRBD1. Germline assignment: CDR1 LNHDA and CDR2 SQIVND (reference sequence). V gave up 5 bases and J gave up 4 bases; unmatched junction bases: 4. The CDR3 covers 14 residues.

This chain connects TRBV28 to TRBJ2-1; D may be TRBD2 (6 bases). The V end was cut by 8 bases, the J end by 5 bases, with 7 bases between. CDR3 size: 11 residues. CDR1 MDHEN and CDR2 SYDVKM come from the germline V gene. CDR3 DNA: TGTGCCAGCGAGCGGGACAATGAGCAGTTCTTC. It encodes CASERDNEQFF.

The chain uses TRBV7-9 and TRBJ1-2; 7 positions agree with TRBD1. This CDR3 contains 13 residues. CDR1 is SEHNR, CDR2 FQNEAQ, per germline (reference sequence). Trimming cost V 5 bases and J 6 bases; bases outside gene matches: 6. The CDR3 nucleotides read TGTGCCAGCAGCCTCCGGGACAGAGATGGCTACACCTTC. It is translated as CASSLRDRDGYTF.

This clone was detected only a few times. The rearrangement uses TRBV4-1 and TRBJ2-1, with 9 bases matching TRBD2. J gave up 8 bases and V 0 bases, and 11 bases lay outside the gene matches. There are 17 residues in the CDR3. The germline gives CDR1 MGHRA, CDR2 YSYEKL. CDR3 nucleotides: TGCGCCAGCAGCCAAGATTCGAATAGCGGGAGTCTCCATGAGCAGTTCTTC. Translation gives CASSQDSNSGSLHEQFF.